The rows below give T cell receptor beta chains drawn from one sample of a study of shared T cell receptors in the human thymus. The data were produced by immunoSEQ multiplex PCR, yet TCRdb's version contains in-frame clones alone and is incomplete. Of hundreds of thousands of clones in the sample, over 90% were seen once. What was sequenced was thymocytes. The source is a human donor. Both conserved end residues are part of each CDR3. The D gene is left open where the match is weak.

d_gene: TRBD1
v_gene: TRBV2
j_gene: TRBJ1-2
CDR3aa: CASPRGNYGYTF

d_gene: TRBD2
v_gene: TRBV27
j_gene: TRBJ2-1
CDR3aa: CASSSGGSVDEQFF

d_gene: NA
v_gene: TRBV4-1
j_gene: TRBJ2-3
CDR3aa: CASSQGDTQYF

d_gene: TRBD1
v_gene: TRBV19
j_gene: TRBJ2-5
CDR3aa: CASSRTGEETQYF

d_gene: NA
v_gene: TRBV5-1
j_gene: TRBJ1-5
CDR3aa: CASSLGSIEGNQPQHF

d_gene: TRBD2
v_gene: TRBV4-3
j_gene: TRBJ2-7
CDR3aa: CASSQERESSYEQYF

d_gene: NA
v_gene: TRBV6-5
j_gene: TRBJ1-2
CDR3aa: CASRPRTDLNYGYTF

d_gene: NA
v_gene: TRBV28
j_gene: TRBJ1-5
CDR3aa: CASTPRGREGIGNQPQHF

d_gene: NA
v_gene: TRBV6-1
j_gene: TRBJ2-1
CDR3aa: CASSEWWGFPYNEQFF

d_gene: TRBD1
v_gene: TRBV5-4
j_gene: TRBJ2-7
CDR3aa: CASSRRYLQTGKETYEQYF

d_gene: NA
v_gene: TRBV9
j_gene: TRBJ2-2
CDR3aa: CASSVRGLTERPGELFF

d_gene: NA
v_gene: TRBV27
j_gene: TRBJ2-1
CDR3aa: CASNPQQRLSSYNEQFF

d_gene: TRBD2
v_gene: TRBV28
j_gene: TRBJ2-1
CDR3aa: CASTRGTSGHNNEQFF

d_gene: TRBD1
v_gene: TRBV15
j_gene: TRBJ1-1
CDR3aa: CATSRPWRKEAGGKIAFF

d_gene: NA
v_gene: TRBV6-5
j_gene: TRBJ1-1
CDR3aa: CASSYGDSEAFF

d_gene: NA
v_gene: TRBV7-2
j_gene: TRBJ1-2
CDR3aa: CASSPSERAGGYGYTF

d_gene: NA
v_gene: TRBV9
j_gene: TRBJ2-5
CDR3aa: CASSEGEGDKFQETQYF